This TCR beta chain emerged from a study of CD8 T cells in Susac syndrome. This clonotype came up once. With random hexamers, reverse transcription was performed on about 0.45 to 1 ug of RNA. immunoSEQ multiplex PCR amplified TCR beta CDR3 across 54 Vbeta, 13 Jbeta. Via MiXCR, TCRdb re-called the immunoSEQ multiplex PCR reads, giving one row per CDR3 protein. The sample carries 70,000 or so distinct CDR3 sequences, roughly 95% recorded once. The source is a human donor with multiple sclerosis. Material for sequencing was CD8+ T cells from PBMCs.

The CDR3 bases are TGTGCCACCAGCAGCGAAACGGGATCGCGAAACATTCAGTACTTC. Translating gives CATSSETGSRNIQYF. V gene TRBV15 combines with J gene TRBJ2-4, with a weak D call TRBD2 (5 bases). Germline V gene lookup returns CDR1 LNHNV and CDR2 YYDKDF (reference sequence). Trimming pared 3 bases from V and 6 bases from J, leaving 15 bases between. CDR3 length: 15 amino acids.